The rows below give T cell receptor beta chains drawn from one sample of a study of CD8+CD57+ T cells in acquired aplastic anemia. TCRdb analysed the reads with MiXCR anew, one entry per CDR3 protein. The sample yields 89,000 or so distinct CDR3 sequences, around 68% seen once. The sample was sorted CD4+, CD8+, or CD8+CD57+ T cells (not recorded which) from PBMCs. These receptors came from a human donor with aplastic anemia. Both conserved end residues are part of each CDR3. Each record gives: J gene, V gene, D gene, clone size, CDR3 DNA, CDR3 protein. D genes are given only for firm matches. The size entry is marked missing in some rows and otherwise reads once, few, many or a size class.

J: TRBJ2-1
V: TRBV24-1
D: TRBD2
size: -
DNA: TGTGCCACCAGTCTTAGCGGGAGGGATGAGCAGTTCTTC
CDR3: CATSLSGRDEQFF

J: TRBJ2-7
V: TRBV10-2
D: TRBD2
size: few
DNA: TGCGCCAGCAGGCCGGGACTAGCCTTACGGGAGCAGTACTTC
CDR3: CASRPGLALREQYF

J: TRBJ2-1
V: TRBV13
D: -
size: -
DNA: TGTGCCAGCAGCTTAACGGGACTGGGTTACAATGAGCAGTTCTTC
CDR3: CASSLTGLGYNEQFF

J: TRBJ1-2
V: TRBV6-5
D: -
size: -
DNA: TGTGCCAGCAGTTACGCACGGGATGGCTACACCTTC
CDR3: CASSYARDGYTF

J: TRBJ2-5
V: TRBV20-1
D: TRBD1
size: -
DNA: TGCAGTGCAAGCAGGGGGCTTTTAGAGACCCAGTACTTC
CDR3: CSASRGLLETQYF

J: TRBJ2-1
V: TRBV10-3
D: TRBD2
size: -
DNA: TGTGCCATCAGCTCGGGACTAGCGGGAGCTGAGCAGTTCTTC
CDR3: CAISSGLAGAEQFF

J: TRBJ2-7
V: TRBV25-1
D: -
size: -
DNA: TGTGCCAGCAGTGAAAGAGTTGGCTTCACCTACGAGCAGTACTTC
CDR3: CASSERVGFTYEQYF

J: TRBJ2-7
V: TRBV29-1
D: TRBD1
size: few
DNA: TGCAGCGTTGTGACAGGGGCAGCCGAGCAGTACTTC
CDR3: CSVVTGAAEQYF

J: TRBJ1-2
V: TRBV24-1
D: -
size: -
DNA: TGTGCCACCAGTGAAAGTGCTTATGGCTACACCTTC
CDR3: CATSESAYGYTF

J: TRBJ2-7
V: TRBV19
D: -
size: -
DNA: TGTGCCAGTAGTATCGGCTTAGGGAGCTACGAGCAGTACTTC
CDR3: CASSIGLGSYEQYF

J: TRBJ2-5
V: TRBV24-1
D: TRBD1
size: -
DNA: TGTGCCACCAGTGATCTTACAGGGGCCCAAGAGACCCAGTACTTC
CDR3: CATSDLTGAQETQYF

J: TRBJ1-3
V: TRBV10-3
D: TRBD1
size: -
DNA: TGTGCCATCAGGGGGGACAGGCGCTCTGGAAACACCATATATTTT
CDR3: CAIRGDRRSGNTIYF

J: TRBJ1-3
V: TRBV2
D: -
size: once
DNA: TGTGCCAGCAGTGCGTCAACCTCTGGAAACACCATATATTTT
CDR3: CASSASTSGNTIYF

J: TRBJ1-2
V: TRBV20-1
D: -
size: -
DNA: TGCAGTGCTAGGGAGGGCTACACCTTC
CDR3: CSAREGYTF

J: TRBJ1-1
V: TRBV10-3
D: TRBD1
size: -
DNA: TGTGCCATCAGGACAGGGGGAGGGACTGAAGCTTTCTTT
CDR3: CAIRTGGGTEAFF

J: TRBJ1-6
V: TRBV6-1
D: TRBD1
size: -
DNA: TGTGCCAGCGCCAAGACGACAGGGCAGAATTCACCCCTCCACTTT
CDR3: CASAKTTGQNSPLHF

J: TRBJ1-1
V: TRBV7-9
D: -
size: few
DNA: TGTGCCAGCAGCTCTAGTACTGAAGCTTTCTTT
CDR3: CASSSSTEAFF

J: TRBJ1-4
V: TRBV10-3
D: TRBD1
size: few
DNA: TGTGCCATCAGTAGGACCGGGACAGGGAGTGAAAAACTGTTTTTT
CDR3: CAISRTGTGSEKLFF

J: TRBJ2-3
V: TRBV5-6
D: -
size: many
DNA: TGTGCCAGCAGGTCGGGGAAAGGGAGCACAGATACGCAGTATTTT
CDR3: CASRSGKGSTDTQYF

J: TRBJ2-1
V: TRBV25-1
D: TRBD1
size: medium-sized
DNA: TGTGCCAGCAGTGAATACGGGACAGGGTACAATGAGCAGTTCTTC
CDR3: CASSEYGTGYNEQFF

J: TRBJ2-5
V: TRBV7-8
D: -
size: -
DNA: TGTGCCAGCAGCTGGTGGCAGGAGACCCAGTACTTC
CDR3: CASSWWQETQYF

J: TRBJ2-1
V: TRBV7-6
D: TRBD1
size: -
DNA: TGTGCCAGCGGGACAGGGTACAATGAGCAGTTCTTC
CDR3: CASGTGYNEQFF

J: TRBJ2-7
V: TRBV7-9
D: -
size: -
DNA: TGTGCCAGCAGCTTAGTGGTCAGTCCCTACGAGCAGTACTTC
CDR3: CASSLVVSPYEQYF

J: TRBJ2-7
V: TRBV19
D: -
size: -
DNA: TGTGCCAGTAGTATAGGGGGCACTTCCTACGAGCAGTACTTC
CDR3: CASSIGGTSYEQYF

J: TRBJ2-1
V: TRBV2
D: TRBD2
size: -
DNA: TGTGCCAGCTCCGGGACTAGCGTTCCCCAACCGTGGAATGAGCAGTTCTTC
CDR3: CASSGTSVPQPWNEQFF

J: TRBJ2-7
V: TRBV9
D: TRBD1
size: -
DNA: TGTGCCAGCAGCCCGGACCCAGGGGGCTACGAGCAGTACTTC
CDR3: CASSPDPGGYEQYF

J: TRBJ1-6
V: TRBV20-1
D: -
size: -
DNA: TGCAGTGCTAGAGAAGGGTCGACCTATAATTCACCCCTCCACTTT
CDR3: CSAREGSTYNSPLHF

J: TRBJ2-2
V: TRBV24-1
D: TRBD1
size: -
DNA: TGTGCCACCAGCCGGGACAGGGTTACCGGGGAGCTGTTTTTT
CDR3: CATSRDRVTGELFF

J: TRBJ2-5
V: TRBV10-3
D: -
size: -
DNA: TGTGCCATCAGTGGCACGCAAGAGACCCAGTACTTC
CDR3: CAISGTQETQYF

J: TRBJ1-3
V: TRBV20-1
D: -
size: once
DNA: TGCAGTGTGCGTACAGAGGGGTCTGGAAACACCATATATTTT
CDR3: CSVRTEGSGNTIYF

J: TRBJ1-1
V: TRBV2
D: -
size: -
DNA: TGTGCCAGCAGTGATCCGAGGGGGAACACTGAAGCTTTCTTT
CDR3: CASSDPRGNTEAFF

J: TRBJ2-1
V: TRBV10-3
D: TRBD2
size: -
DNA: TGTGCCATCCTGGGCATAGCGGGAGGCAATGAGCAGTTCTTC
CDR3: CAILGIAGGNEQFF